The 10 T cell receptor beta chains below come from one sample, sequenced in a study of OX40 agonist ivuxolimab in advanced cancers. Produced via immunoSEQ multiplex PCR; TCRdb's table is partial and in-frame only. The sample holds tens of thousands of clones; over 75% are singletons and the top ten take roughly 5%. Material: CD4+ or CD8+ T cells sorted from blood, obtained in a trial of the OX40 agonist ivuxolimab. The receptors were sampled from an adult with an advanced solid tumor such as melanoma, head and neck, liver or kidney cancer.

The chain has TRBV5-4 and TRBJ2-7; TRBD1 is a possible D gene (5 bases). The CDR3 is 15 residues long. The V gene lost 0 bases and the J gene lost 4 bases, with 14 bases spanning the gap. Germline lookup yields CDR1 SGHNT and CDR2 YYREEE (reference sequence). CDR3 loop: CASSLGLVPGYEQYF. CDR3 DNA: TGTGCCAGCAGCTTGGGACTTGTTCCAGGGTACGAGCAGTACTTC.

This clone was counted between two and nine times. The chain has TRBV10-1 and TRBJ1-1; D remains ambiguous. V dropped 0 bases and J dropped 3 bases, with 5 bases sitting between them. The germline V gene encodes CDR1 WNHNN and CDR2 SYGVQD (reference sequence). This CDR3 comprises 13 residues. The CDR3 protein is CASSESMDTEAFF. CDR3 nucleotides: TGCGCCAGCAGTGAGTCGATGGACACTGAAGCTTTCTTT.

The V and J genes are TRBV5-4 and TRBJ2-7; D is unclear. Germline V lookup: CDR1 SGHNT, CDR2 YYREEE (reference sequence). Trimming took off 0 bases at V and 0 bases at J, with 10 bases between the two ends. This CDR3 is 15 amino acids long. In nucleotides, the CDR3 is TGTGCCAGCAGCTTGGCCCCAGGTTCCTCCTACGAGCAGTACTTC. As protein: CASSLAPGSSYEQYF.

The chain carries TRBV28 and TRBJ1-3, with a weak D call TRBD1 (6 bases). Germline V gene lookup returns CDR1 MDHEN and CDR2 SYDVKM. This CDR3 contains 14 residues. The CDR3 nucleotides are TGTGCTGCCGGGACATCCTCTTCTGGAAACACCATATATTTT. Encoded protein: CAAGTSSSGNTIYF.

The rearrangement joins TRBV5-1 to TRBJ2-7; 8 bases are shared with TRBD1. This CDR3 contains 14 residues. Unmatched junction bases numbered 6, after V lost 5 bases and J lost 2 bases. Germline loops: CDR1 SGHRS, CDR2 YFSETQ. In DNA, the CDR3 is TGCGCCAGCAGTTCAGGACAGGGACCCTACGAGCAGTACTTC. This sequence encodes CASSSGQGPYEQYF.

This sequence joins TRBV12-5 and TRBJ2-2; 7 bases line up with TRBD2. Germline loops: CDR1 LGHNT, CDR2 FRNRAP. The CDR3 extends over 16 amino acids. Trimming removed 3 bases from V and 2 bases from J; junction bases left unmatched: 6. In DNA, the CDR3 is TGTGCTAGTGGTTTTTTAGAGCGGGGCAACACCGGGGAGCTGTTTTTT. It yields the protein CASGFLERGNTGELFF.

The V and J genes are TRBV28 and TRBJ2-3; no clear D gene. CDR1 and CDR2 from the germline V gene are MDHEN and SYDVKM. The CDR3 is 16 amino acids. Trimming removed 4 bases at V and 2 bases at J, with 16 bases between. CDR3 protein: CASSSLHSVLTDTQYF. In nucleotides, the CDR3 is TGTGCCAGCAGTTCCCTCCATAGTGTCCTCACAGATACGCAGTATTTT.

Only a few counts were recorded for this clone. This chain joins TRBV6-6 and TRBJ2-4, with 7 positions matching TRBD1. The CDR3 length is 14 residues. V shed 5 bases and J 10 bases; nucleotides not matched to a gene: 11. The germline CDR1 and CDR2 sequences are MNHNY and SVGAGI (reference sequence). CDR3 loop: CASSPAPDRAIQYF. The DNA for the CDR3 is TGTGCCAGCAGTCCAGCCCCCGACAGGGCGATTCAGTACTTC.

The chain has TRBV4-1 and TRBJ2-1; TRBD1 aligns across 9 bases. V shed 0 bases and J 6 bases; nucleotides not matched to a gene: 6. CDR1 and CDR2 (germline): MGHRA, YSYEKL. The CDR3 is 16 residues long. The CDR3 sequence: CASSQEGTGPGNEQFF. CDR3 coding DNA: TGCGCCAGCAGCCAAGAGGGGACAGGGCCCGGCAATGAGCAGTTCTTC.

The V gene is TRBV9, the J gene TRBJ2-5; TRBD2 matches 13 bases. The CDR3 totals 15 residues. With V trimmed by 3 bases and J by 4 bases, 3 bases remained unmatched. From germline, CDR1 is SGDLS and CDR2 YYNGEE. The CDR3 spells CASSGGLAGRETQYF. The CDR3 DNA sequence: TGTGCCAGCAGCGGGGGACTAGCGGGAAGAGAGACCCAGTACTTC.